The present entry profiles one T cell receptor beta chain with its context. The entry originates in a study of PD-1 blockade in classical Hodgkin lymphoma. Clones were read by immunoSEQ multiplex PCR, and TCRdb kept only the in-frame ones, dropping some. Of roughly 64,000 clones in the sample, more than 90% were seen once. Time point: cycle 4 day 1 (C4D1), after more than five weeks of nivolumab. Autologous stem cell transplantation was followed by relapse in every patient, and brentuximab vedotin exposure varied. The germline V gene encodes CDR1 KGHSH and CDR2 LQKENI. V lost 4 bases and J lost 4; bases outside the gene matches: 1. The CDR3 contains 12 residues.

The receptor was derived from a human donor with classical Hodgkin lymphoma. Sequencing was performed on peripheral blood mononuclear cells (PBMCs), taken before the fourth cycle of nivolumab. V is TRBV18 and J is TRBJ2-7; the match to TRBD1 covers 7 bases. The CDR3 region has the DNA TGTGCCAGCTCACAGGACAGGTACGAGCAGTACTTC. It yields the protein CASSQDRYEQYF.